This entry lists 13 T cell receptor beta chains sequenced from one sample in a study of blood T cell repertoires in COVID-19. Here immunoSEQ multiplex PCR was the method, and the copy in TCRdb shows in-frame clones only, minus some. The sample has 300,000 or so clones; around 82% are singletons. The sample taken for sequencing was peripheral blood. Receptors were obtained from a woman in her 50s with acute or convalescent COVID-19.

V is TRBV12-5 and J is TRBJ1-6; 7 bases map to TRBD1. CDR3 length: 19 amino acids. CDR1 and CDR2 (germline): LGHNT, FRNRAP. V was clipped by 3 bases and J by 7 bases; unmatched bases: 18. CDR3 loop: CASGFGPNYLGTENSPLHF. The CDR3 region has the DNA TGTGCTAGTGGTTTCGGCCCAAACTACCTCGGGACAGAGAATTCACCCCTCCACTTT.

The V call is TRBV15, the J call TRBJ1-2, with a weak D call TRBD1 (5 bases). The CDR3 loop spans 12 amino acids. V gave up 0 bases and J gave up 10 bases, with 9 bases separating them. Germline lookup yields CDR1 LNHNV and CDR2 YYDKDF (reference sequence). Written as DNA, the CDR3 is TGTGCCACCAGCAGAGAGGAGACAGCCTACACCTTC. This gives the protein CATSREETAYTF. Full variable domain (remainder filled in from reference TRBV15 and TRBJ1-2): DAMVIQNPRYQVTQFGKPVTLSCSQTLNHNVMYWYQQKSSQAPKLLFHYYDKDFNNEADTPDNFQSRRPNTSFCFLDIRSPGLGDTAMYLCATSREETAYTFGSGTRLTVV.

The chain carries TRBV3-1 (or the pseudogene TRBV3-2) and TRBJ2-6; D is undetermined. This CDR3 contains 15 residues. CDR1 and CDR2 (germline): LGHDT, YNNKEL (reference sequence). Trimming took 4 bases from V and 4 from J, leaving 11 bases between them. Here the CDR3 DNA reads TGTGCCAGCAGCCCCCCAGGCACCGGGGCCAACGTCCTGACTTTC. It specifies CASSPPGTGANVLTF.

V usage is TRBV9 and J usage is TRBJ1-3, with 8 positions matching TRBD1. V shed 6 bases, J shed 2 bases, and the junction held 7 bases outside the gene matches. Germline V lookup: CDR1 SGDLS, CDR2 YYNGEE. The CDR3 runs to 15 residues. CDR3: CASTRTGFPGNTIYF. As DNA, the CDR3 is TGTGCCAGCACCAGGACAGGGTTTCCTGGAAACACCATATATTTT. The full variable domain, in which reference TRBV9 and TRBJ1-3 provide the parts outside the CDR3, is DSGVTQTPKHLITATGQRVTLRCSPRSGDLSVYWYQQSLDQGLQFLIQYYNGEERAKGNILERFSAQQFPDLHSELNLSSLELGDSALYFCASTRTGFPGNTIYFGEGSWLTVV.

The rearrangement uses TRBV6-1 and TRBJ2-3; a weak D match, TRBD1 (6 bases). V lost 2 bases and J lost 5, with 11 bases in between. Germline lookup yields CDR1 MNHNS and CDR2 SASEGT. The CDR3 covers 14 residues. The CDR3 spells CASSERTARDTQYF. CDR3 DNA: TGTGCCAGCAGTGAACGGACAGCTAGAGATACGCAGTATTTT.

The chain links TRBV29-1 to TRBJ2-3; 7 positions match TRBD1. Per the germline V gene, CDR1 is SQVTM and CDR2 is ANQGSEA. This CDR3 contains 12 residues. V lost 8 bases and J lost 4; bases outside the gene matches: 6. The CDR3: CSLQGSSDTQYF. CDR3 nucleotides: TGCAGCCTACAGGGGAGCTCAGATACGCAGTATTTT.

This clone occurred once. The chain couples TRBV5-5 to TRBJ2-6; no reliable D call. Germline V gene sequence: CDR1 SGHKS, CDR2 YYEKEE (reference sequence). This CDR3 has 15 amino acids. With 0 bases removed from V and 0 bases from J, the gap between germline ends came to 4 bases. CDR3 region: CASSLAGSGANVLTF. The CDR3 DNA sequence: TGTGCCAGCAGCTTGGCCGGCTCTGGGGCCAACGTCCTGACTTTC.

The gene calls are TRBV7-8 and TRBJ1-1; weak D call: TRBD1 (6 bases). The CDR3 extends over 16 amino acids. CDR1 and CDR2 (germline): SGHVS, FQNEAQ. Trimming pared 3 bases from V and 1 base from J, leaving 15 bases between. CDR3 region: CASSLTAGTTNTEAFF. CDR3 nucleotide sequence: TGTGCCAGCAGCTTGACAGCCGGGACAACGAACACTGAAGCTTTCTTT.

The rearrangement uses TRBV6-2 or TRBV6-3 and TRBJ1-2; 7 bases match TRBD1. The V segment lost 0 bases and the J segment 6 bases; nucleotides outside the gene matches: 4. This CDR3 is built from 14 residues. CDR1 is MNHEY and CDR2 is SVGEGT in the germline V gene. CDR3 coding DNA: TGTGCCAGCAGTTACTCTACAGGACAGGATGGCTACACCTTC. It yields the protein CASSYSTGQDGYTF.

J is TRBJ2-1 and V is TRBV7-8; 7 bases are shared with TRBD1. Germline CDR1 and CDR2: SGHVS and FQNEAQ. Trimming cost V 5 bases and J 0 bases; bases outside gene matches: 7. This CDR3 is 16 amino acids long. The CDR3 DNA sequence: TGTGCCAGCAGCAAGACAGGGCCCAGCTCCTACAATGAGCAGTTCTTC. Translated: CASSKTGPSSYNEQFF. The full variable domain, its missing parts supplied by reference TRBV7-8 and TRBJ2-1, is GAGVSQSPRYKVAKRGQDVALRCDPISGHVSLFWYQQALGQGPEFLTYFQNEAQLDKSGLPSDRFFAERPEGSVSTLKIQRTQQEDSAVYLCASSKTGPSSYNEQFFGPGTRLTVL.

The chain couples TRBV4-2 to TRBJ1-3; possibly TRBD1 for D (6 bases). V lost 4 bases and J 0 bases, leaving 13 bases between the germline ends. The germline CDR1 and CDR2 sequences are LGHNA and YNFKEQ. The CDR3 has 16 residues. CDR3 region: CASSLSRGSSGNTIYF. CDR3 DNA: TGTGCCAGCAGCCTCTCCAGGGGCAGCTCTGGAAACACCATATATTTT.

The chain links TRBV25-1 to TRBJ2-7, with unresolved D. This CDR3 is built from 14 residues. CDR1 is MGHDK and CDR2 is SYGVNS in the germline V gene. The V end was cut by 2 bases, the J end by 2 bases, with 10 bases between. CDR3: CASSELGGAYEQYF. The CDR3 bases are TGTGCCAGCAGTGAACTAGGTGGCGCCTACGAGCAGTACTTC.

The chain couples TRBV5-6 to TRBJ2-6; TRBD1 aligns across 9 bases. This CDR3 has 17 amino acids. V trimming: 0 bases; J trimming: 2 bases; junction bases outside the gene matches: 3. Germline V gives CDR1 SGHDT, CDR2 YYEEEE. CDR3 residues: CASSLVQGAPGANVLTF. The CDR3 coding sequence is TGTGCCAGCAGCTTGGTACAGGGGGCGCCTGGGGCCAACGTCCTGACTTTC. The full variable domain, rest sourced from reference TRBV5-6 and TRBJ2-6, is DAGVTQSPTHLIKTRGQQVTLRCSPKSGHDTVSWYQQALGQGPQFIFQYYEEEERQRGNFPDRFSGHQFPNYSSELNVNALLLGDSALYLCASSLVQGAPGANVLTFGAGSRLTVL.